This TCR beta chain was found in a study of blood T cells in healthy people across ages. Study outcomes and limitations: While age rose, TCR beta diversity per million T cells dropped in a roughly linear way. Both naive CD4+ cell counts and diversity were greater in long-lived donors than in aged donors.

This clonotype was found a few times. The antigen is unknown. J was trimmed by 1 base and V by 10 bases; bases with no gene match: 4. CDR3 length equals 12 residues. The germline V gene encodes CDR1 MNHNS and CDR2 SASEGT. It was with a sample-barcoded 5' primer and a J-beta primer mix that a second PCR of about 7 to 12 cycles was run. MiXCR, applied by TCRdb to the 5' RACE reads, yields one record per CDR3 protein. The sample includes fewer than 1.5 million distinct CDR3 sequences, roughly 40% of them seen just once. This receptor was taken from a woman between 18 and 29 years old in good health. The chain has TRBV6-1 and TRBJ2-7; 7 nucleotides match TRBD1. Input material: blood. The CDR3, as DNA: TGTGCCACCCAGGGACAGTCCTACGAGCAGTACTTC. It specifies CATQGQSYEQYF.